What follows is one T cell receptor beta chain and its context. The antigen it binds to is not known. No much larger clone is present one base from it, and per-base qualities are unavailable. In total, fewer than 750 healthy bone marrow donors made up the cohort. Cohort members were all nominally healthy when sampled, although unrecorded immune exposures were likely present. The donor tested CMV seronegative, placing the donor among the 350 or so seronegative members of the cohort. A peripheral blood sample was provided by each donor, and peripheral blood mononuclear cells were used for TCR beta sequencing. The Qiagen DNeasy Blood Extraction Kit was used to extract genomic DNA from the blood cell samples. Preparation of the library involved the immunoSEQ multiplex PCR assay. For the multiplex PCR, a mixture combining 60 forward primers for TCR Vbeta segments and 13 reverse primers for TCR Jbeta segments was used. Amplification of the CDR3 region of rearranged TCR beta genes was performed with a multiplex PCR assay on genomic DNA. The amplified TCR beta libraries were sequenced on the Illumina HiSeq System as 87-base-pair reads. The authors processed their data as follows. A later analysis counted some 74 million unique TCR beta chains across the 640 or so repertoires, and about 10 million of these chains were shared by at least two donors. To remove PCR and sequencing errors, raw reads were error-corrected and collapsed into unique sequences using a nearest-neighbor algorithm that merged closely related sequences. CDR3 sequences were aligned to IMGT reference sequences to assign V, D and J gene segments. For a sequence to be retained, a match of at least six nucleotides was required to both a V gene segment and a J gene segment. A rearrangement counted as productive if the CDR3 had no stop codons and remained in frame with V and J, and every other rearrangement counted as non-productive. CDR3 was defined by IMGT convention, running from the second conserved V-encoded cysteine to the conserved J-encoded phenylalanine. The earlier analysis of some 580 of the donors excluded any sequence lacking an unambiguous match to a single V gene segment. An earlier analysis of a few hundred of the donors classified V segments as functional when productive rearrangements were above 56.7% and as segregating when the standard deviation between donors was above 5%. To diagnose cytomegalovirus status from the catalog of TCR beta chain sequences, a statistical classification framework was built. In a later analysis, TCR nucleotide sequences were compared against IMGT/GENE-DB human TR gene sequences so that V and J genes could be assigned. A later analysis assigned CDR3 sequences and most-parsimonious VDJ recombination scenarios with the TCRdist pipeline. In a later analysis, every TCR beta chain was defined by the combination of its CDR3 amino acid sequence and its V-gene family, and reads without a unique V-gene family were dropped. To address suspected cross-contamination and a sequencing artifact, a later analysis removed a few hundred highly shared, low-generation-probability nucleotide sequences. A later analysis calculated a clonal expansion index for each public chain from normalized within-repertoire ranks of inferred template counts. Generation probabilities in a later analysis came from a VDJ recombination model fitted to out-of-frame rearrangements, and those results were checked against IGoR. A later analysis scored TCR-TCR, TCR-HLA and TCR-CMV co-occurrence with hypergeometric tests, applying a repertoire-size bias correction to TCR pairs. In a later analysis, false discovery rates were estimated by permuting HLA or CMV assignments 20 times. In a later analysis, co-occurring TCRs were grouped using DBSCAN, and TCRdist sequence similarity was added for clustering within HLA-allele-positive subsets. Co-occurrence clustering excluded repertoires with fewer than 30,000 or more than 120,000 public chains, plus five with anomalous nucleotide sharing. Here the immuneACCESS table is served through TCRdb, limited to in-frame sequences with V and J called. Missing clones are a known gap in these copies; in checked studies unresolved V genes cover under half, and the rest lacks a known reason. V and J calls and clone size are as listed in that table; D and trimming were resolved from the DNA. The sample records 100,000 to 150,000 clones, more than 60% of which are singletons. The ten biggest clones cover 1.5% of the sample.

The data derive from a study of cytomegalovirus exposure and HLA in healthy donors (TCRdb year 2017). Concerning the study at large: An earlier analysis of approximately 640 of the donors reported about 250 Gb of sequence data and around 120 million unique TCR beta sequences from some 180 million T cells. An early release that covered 500 to 800 HLA-typed donors contained about 290 gigabases of sequencing data and tens of millions of unique TCR sequences. Among the approximately 400 genotyped donors, more than 70% belonged to the genetic ancestry cluster associated with self-reported Caucasian donors. The aim of the study was to test whether cataloging public T cell receptors could identify signatures of past pathogen exposure. The study used immunosequencing to profile the T cell repertoires of approximately 650 subjects and linked those repertoires to cytomegalovirus serostatus. In addition to the first cohort of approximately 650 subjects, a separate validation cohort of 120 different subjects was used. To predict cytomegalovirus infection status, the study combined high-throughput TCR immunosequencing, statistical association of individual TCRs with disease status, and machine learning. In a later analysis, previously published TCR beta repertoires from hundreds of donors were re-analyzed and high-resolution HLA genotyping was added so that TCR occurrence patterns could be studied. Rather than using new phenotypic data, the later analysis identified candidate immune exposures from TCR beta sequences and from how often those sequences occurred across donors. To decide whether each TCR beta V gene segment behaved as functional or pseudogenic, an earlier analysis of some 580 of the donors relied on high-throughput TCR beta sequencing. Donor age, sex, ethnicity and CMV serostatus were collected together with the repertoire data. Genome-wide SNP genotypes for about 55% of the 666 donors were used in a later genetic analysis, which treated that subset as a discovery cohort. Every discovery cohort repertoire had been produced on one sequencing platform. Both class I and class II loci were covered by HLA typing, at four-digit resolution. The number of typed donors differed by locus: about 620-640 for A, B, C, DRB1 and DQB1; some 540 for DQA1; approximately 610 for DPA1; and some 450 for DPB1. Four to six DR-DQ haplotypes were handled as single units for association and clustering, since linkage in the cohort was strong. Across 300 to 500 genotyped donors of the cohort, an average of 235,054 unique TCR beta nucleotide sequences per donor were sequenced, and roughly 20% of those sequences were non-productive. Study-wide conclusions, independent of this receptor: Three of the identified cytomegalovirus-associated TCR beta chains were confirmed in vitro to be specific for cytomegalovirus antigens. An earlier analysis of approximately 590 of the donors showed that most TCR beta V segments appeared in productive rearrangements either about 87% or about 30% of the time, which broadly matched IMGT annotations. The classifier was reported to diagnose cytomegalovirus status with high specificity and sensitivity in both the original and validation cohorts. The only immune exposure information available for the cohort was CMV serostatus. A later analysis reported that several top co-occurrence clusters appeared linked to parvovirus B19, influenza, CMV and Epstein-Barr virus. At a false discovery rate of 0.05, a later analysis linked under 20,000 TCR beta sequences to specific HLA alleles. According to a later analysis, most CMV-associated TCR beta chains appeared to be HLA-restricted, and the HLA associations seemed to be driven largely by CMV exposure. Correlated functional status among segregating V segments might reflect linkage disequilibrium, but an unknown experimental factor could not be ruled out. A group of highly shared sequence variants was considered likely to be a technical artifact of the sequencing pipeline. A total of 150 to 200 TCR beta chains were listed by the study as associated with cytomegalovirus. Most TCR sequences were seen in very few donors, while some public TCRs were found in many individuals. A later genetic analysis associated a missense DCLRE1C variant with V-gene and J-gene trimming of TCR beta chains, and an independent cohort replicated the association. A further reported finding was that TCR beta sequences accurately predicted the HLA-A and HLA-B alleles for most subjects in the first cohort. In a later analysis, HLA-associated TCR beta chains were found to be more clonally expanded and to have lower generation probabilities than equally common non-associated chains. Roughly uniform sequencing depth across donors was assumed in presence/absence analyses, although this assumption may not hold. Some IMGT-functional V segments, including TRBV6-2 and TRBV6-3, could not be told apart with the 87-base-pair reads, so those segments were excluded. HLA typing was unavailable for some donors at each locus, so association tests used only the typed subset. It was suggested by the authors that the approach could potentially be generalized to other disease states and immunological phenotypes. When HLA alleles, especially DR and DQ, strongly co-occurred, TCR associations were difficult to assign to individual alleles. Compared with the roughly 600-donor mean, donors in an Asian-associated ancestry cluster had fewer N-insertions in productive TCRs, according to a later genetic analysis. In this cohort, only TCR beta chains were sequenced, and detectable features were limited by the absence of alpha or paired-chain data. According to a later analysis, TCR association rates differed among HLA loci, with DRB1 alleles showing the most associated TCRs and HLA-C alleles showing the fewest. Because counts were too low, more than 15 rarely observed V segments, including chromosome 9 orphons, were excluded from the earlier analysis of roughly 580 of the donors.

The CDR3 runs 18 residues from the cysteine to the phenylalanine. Of the read, only the CDR3 DNA is kept; its 54 bases are in frame from base 1. In the germline V gene, CDR1 corresponds to MGHRA and CDR2 to YSYEKL. Trimming accounts for 3 bases at V and 2 bases at J, while the number of junction bases matched to no gene is 7. This receptor chain uses TRBV4-1 and TRBJ2-7; 16 bases in the middle match TRBD2. The sample was PBMCs. The receptor comes from a woman aged 18 to 35 in good health and CMV-seronegative. The CDR3 reads as follows: CASSHAGTSGRVTYEQYF. The DNA reads TGCGCCAGCAGCCACGCCGGGACTAGCGGGAGGGTGACCTACGAGCAGTACTTC.